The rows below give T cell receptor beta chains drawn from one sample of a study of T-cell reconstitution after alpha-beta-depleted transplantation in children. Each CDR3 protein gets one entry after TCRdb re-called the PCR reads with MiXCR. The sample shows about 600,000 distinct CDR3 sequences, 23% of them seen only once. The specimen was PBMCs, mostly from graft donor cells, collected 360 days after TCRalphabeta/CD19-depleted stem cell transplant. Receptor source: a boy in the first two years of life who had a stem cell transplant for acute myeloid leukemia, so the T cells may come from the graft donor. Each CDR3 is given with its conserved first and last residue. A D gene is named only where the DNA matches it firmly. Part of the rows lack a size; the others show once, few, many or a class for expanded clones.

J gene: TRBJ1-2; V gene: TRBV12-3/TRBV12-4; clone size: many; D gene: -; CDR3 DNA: TGTGCCAGCAGTTCTAACTATGGCTACACCTTC; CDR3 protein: CASSSNYGYTF
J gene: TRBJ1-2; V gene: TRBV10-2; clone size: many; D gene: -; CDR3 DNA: TGCGCCAGCAGTGAGCGGGACGGTCGGGCAGATGGCTACACCTTC; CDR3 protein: CASSERDGRADGYTF
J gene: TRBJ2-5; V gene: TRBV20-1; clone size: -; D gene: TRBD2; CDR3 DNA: TGCAGTGCGGGACTAGCGGGGGCCCTCCAAGAGACCCAGTACTTC; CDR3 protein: CSAGLAGALQETQYF
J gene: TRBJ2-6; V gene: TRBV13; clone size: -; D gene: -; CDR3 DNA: TGTGCCAGCCTCAGAGCGTCCTCTGGGGCCAACGTCCTGACTTTC; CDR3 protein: CASLRASSGANVLTF
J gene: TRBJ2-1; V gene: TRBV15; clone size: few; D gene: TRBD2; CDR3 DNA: TGTGCCACCGACACCGGGACTAGAGGGTACAATGAGCAGTTCTTC; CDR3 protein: CATDTGTRGYNEQFF
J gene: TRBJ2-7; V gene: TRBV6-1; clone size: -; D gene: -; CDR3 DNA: TGTGCCAGCAGTCCCTCCGGAAGGAACGAGGTCTACGAGCAGTACTTC; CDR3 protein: CASSPSGRNEVYEQYF
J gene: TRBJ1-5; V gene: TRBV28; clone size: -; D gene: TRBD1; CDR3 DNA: TGTGCCAGCAGTCCAGGGGGACAGGGGGCAAATCAGCCCCAGCATTTT; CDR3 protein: CASSPGGQGANQPQHF
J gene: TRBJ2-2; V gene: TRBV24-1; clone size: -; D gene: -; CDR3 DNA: TGTGCCACCGGCCGGCCAGGGGGGGTCGGGGAGCTGTTTTTT; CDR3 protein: CATGRPGGVGELFF
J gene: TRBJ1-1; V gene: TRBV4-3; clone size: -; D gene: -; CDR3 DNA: TGCGCCAGCAGCCACCGACCAGGACGGGTAAACACTGAAGCTTTCTTT; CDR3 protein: CASSHRPGRVNTEAFF
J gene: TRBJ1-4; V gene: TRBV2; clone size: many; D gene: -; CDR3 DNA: TGTGCCAGCACAGGCGGACGTACAACTAATGAAAAACTGTTTTTT; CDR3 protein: CASTGGRTTNEKLFF
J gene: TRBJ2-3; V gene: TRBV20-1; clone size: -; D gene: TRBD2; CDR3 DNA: TGCAGTGCTAGGGGACTAGCGGTGGATACGCAGTATTTT; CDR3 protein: CSARGLAVDTQYF
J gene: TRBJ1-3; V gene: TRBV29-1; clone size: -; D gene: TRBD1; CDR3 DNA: TGCAGCGTAATGACAGGGGGCTACTCTGGAAACACCATATATTTT; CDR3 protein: CSVMTGGYSGNTIYF
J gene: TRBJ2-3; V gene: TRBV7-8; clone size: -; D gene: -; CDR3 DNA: TGTGCCAGCAGCTCCTCCTACGGGGATACGCAGTATTTT; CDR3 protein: CASSSSYGDTQYF
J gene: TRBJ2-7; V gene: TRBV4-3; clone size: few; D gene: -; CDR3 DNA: TGCGCCAGCAGCCAAGCTCACCCCTTATACGAGCAGTACTTC; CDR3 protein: CASSQAHPLYEQYF
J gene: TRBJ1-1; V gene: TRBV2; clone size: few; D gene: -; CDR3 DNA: TGTGCCAGCAGTGAGCTTTACATGAACACTGAAGCTTTCTTT; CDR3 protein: CASSELYMNTEAFF
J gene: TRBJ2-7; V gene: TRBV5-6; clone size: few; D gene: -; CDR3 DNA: TGTGCCAGCAGCTTGGTAGTGCGGGGGCCCTACGAGCAGTACTTC; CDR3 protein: CASSLVVRGPYEQYF
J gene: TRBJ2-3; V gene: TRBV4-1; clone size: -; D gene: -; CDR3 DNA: TGCGCCAGCAGCAACTATCGCCCACCATCCTCAGATACGCAGTATTTT; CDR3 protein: CASSNYRPPSSDTQYF
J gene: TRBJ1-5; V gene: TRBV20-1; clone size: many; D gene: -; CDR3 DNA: TGCAGTGCTATTGGTTTATGGAGCAATCAGCCCCAGCATTTT; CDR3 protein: CSAIGLWSNQPQHF
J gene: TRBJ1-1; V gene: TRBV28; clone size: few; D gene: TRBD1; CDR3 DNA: TGTGCCAGCACCATTTTTACAGGGGGCCTGAACACTGAAGCTTTCTTT; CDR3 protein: CASTIFTGGLNTEAFF
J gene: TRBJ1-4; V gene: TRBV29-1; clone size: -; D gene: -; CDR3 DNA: TGCAGCGTGCGAACCAGAGGACAGAATGAAAAACTGTTTTTT; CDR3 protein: CSVRTRGQNEKLFF
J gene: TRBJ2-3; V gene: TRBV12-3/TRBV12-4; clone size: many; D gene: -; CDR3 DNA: TGTGCCAGCAGTTCCTCTGGAGGGGGCTTGAGCACAGATACGCAGTATTTT; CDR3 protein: CASSSSGGGLSTDTQYF
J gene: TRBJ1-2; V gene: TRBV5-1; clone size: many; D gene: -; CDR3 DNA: TGCGCCAGCAGCCTTGGTCGGGCCTATGGCTACACCTTC; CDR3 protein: CASSLGRAYGYTF
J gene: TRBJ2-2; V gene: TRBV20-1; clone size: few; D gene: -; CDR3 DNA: TGCAGTGCTAGAGAAGGAGCCGCAGGTGGGACCGGGGAGCTGTTTTTT; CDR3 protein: CSAREGAAGGTGELFF
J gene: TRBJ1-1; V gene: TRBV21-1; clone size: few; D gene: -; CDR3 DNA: TGTGCCAGGGGCGCGGCGACGGCTGAAGCTTTCTTT; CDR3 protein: CARGAATAEAFF
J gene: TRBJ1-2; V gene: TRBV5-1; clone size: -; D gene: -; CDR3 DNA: TGCGCCAGCAGCCCGACTCTGCAGGGCCAATATGGCTACACCTTC; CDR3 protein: CASSPTLQGQYGYTF
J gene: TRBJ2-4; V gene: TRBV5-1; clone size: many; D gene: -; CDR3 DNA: TGCGCCAGCAGCGAAGGGTTAGGGAACATTCAGTACTTC; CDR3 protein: CASSEGLGNIQYF
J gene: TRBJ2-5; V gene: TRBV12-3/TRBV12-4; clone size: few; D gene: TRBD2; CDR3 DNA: TGTGCCAGCAGTTTCGGTGGAGCGGGGATCCAAGAGACCCAGTACTTC; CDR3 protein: CASSFGGAGIQETQYF
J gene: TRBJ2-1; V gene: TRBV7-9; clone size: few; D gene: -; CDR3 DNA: TGTGCCAGCAGCTTAGAATTGGGGTCGATGGACAATGAGCAGTTCTTC; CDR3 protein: CASSLELGSMDNEQFF
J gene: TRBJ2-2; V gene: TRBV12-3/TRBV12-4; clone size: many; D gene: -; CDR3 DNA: TGTGCCAGCAGTTTATTGGGGGGCCAAGGCGGGGAGCTGTTTTTT; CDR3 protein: CASSLLGGQGGELFF
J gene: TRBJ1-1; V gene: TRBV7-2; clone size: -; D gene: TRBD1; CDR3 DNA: TGTGCCAGCAGCTTAGGGGGACAGGGGCCTGAAGCTTTCTTT; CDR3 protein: CASSLGGQGPEAFF
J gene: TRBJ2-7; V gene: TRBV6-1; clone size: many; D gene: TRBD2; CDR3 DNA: TGTGCCAGCAGTGCGACGGCAGCGGGGTACGAGCAGTACTTC; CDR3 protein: CASSATAAGYEQYF
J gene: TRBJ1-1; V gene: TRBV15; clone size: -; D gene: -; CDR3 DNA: TGTGCCACCAGCAGTGACCCGACAGTGAACACTGAAGCTTTCTTT; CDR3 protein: CATSSDPTVNTEAFF
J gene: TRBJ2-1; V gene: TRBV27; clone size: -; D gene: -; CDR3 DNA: TGTGCCAGCAGTTGGGGAGGACAGAGATACAATGAGCAGTTCTTC; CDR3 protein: CASSWGGQRYNEQFF
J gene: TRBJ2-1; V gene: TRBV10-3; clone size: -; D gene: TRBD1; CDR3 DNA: TGTGCCATCAGTGAGTCGAAGGAGAGACAGGGGGGCAATGAGCAGTTCTTC; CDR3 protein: CAISESKERQGGNEQFF
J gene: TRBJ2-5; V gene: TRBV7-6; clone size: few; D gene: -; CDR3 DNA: TGTGCCAGCAGCTCGGCGGAACCGATGTACCAAGAGACCCAGTACTTC; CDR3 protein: CASSSAEPMYQETQYF
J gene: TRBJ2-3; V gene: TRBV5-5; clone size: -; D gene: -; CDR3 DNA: TGTGCCAGCAGCTTGGTTGTGGGTCTTACAGATACGCAGTATTTT; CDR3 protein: CASSLVVGLTDTQYF
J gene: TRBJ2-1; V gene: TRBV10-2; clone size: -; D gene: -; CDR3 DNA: TGCGCCAGCGGCCCCGGGGGCACCGGCAATGAGCAGTTCTTC; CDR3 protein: CASGPGGTGNEQFF
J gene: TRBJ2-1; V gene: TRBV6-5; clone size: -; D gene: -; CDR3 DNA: TGTGCCAGCAGTTACTCGAACAGGGGGGGCCCAAGTGAGCAGTTCTTC; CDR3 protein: CASSYSNRGGPSEQFF
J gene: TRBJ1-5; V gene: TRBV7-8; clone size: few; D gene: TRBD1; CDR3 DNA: TGTGCCAGCAGCCCAGGGGACAGGGTGCGTCAGCCCCAGCATTTT; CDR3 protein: CASSPGDRVRQPQHF
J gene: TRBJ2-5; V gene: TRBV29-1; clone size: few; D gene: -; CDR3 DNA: TGCAGCGTTGAACTAGTTGGGTCTAAGACCCAGTACTTC; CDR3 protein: CSVELVGSKTQYF
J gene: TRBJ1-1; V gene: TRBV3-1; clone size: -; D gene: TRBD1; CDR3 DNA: TGTGCCAGCAGCCCCCGGACAGGGACCACTGCTGAAGCTTTCTTT; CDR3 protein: CASSPRTGTTAEAFF
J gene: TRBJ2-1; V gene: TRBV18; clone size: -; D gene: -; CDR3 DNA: TGTGCCAGCTCACCACCATACAGGGCTGCCTACAATGAGCAGTTCTTC; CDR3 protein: CASSPPYRAAYNEQFF
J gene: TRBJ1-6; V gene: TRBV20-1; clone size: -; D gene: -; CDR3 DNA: TGCAGTGCTGAGACTCTGAATTCACCCCTCCACTTT; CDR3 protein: CSAETLNSPLHF
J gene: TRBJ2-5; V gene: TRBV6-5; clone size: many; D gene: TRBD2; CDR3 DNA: TGTGCCAGCAGTTTCCTCCGACCGACTAGCGGGGGGGCCTTTTCCGCCCAGTACTTC; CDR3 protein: CASSFLRPTSGGAFSAQYF
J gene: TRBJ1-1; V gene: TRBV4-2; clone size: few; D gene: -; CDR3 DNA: TGTGCCAGCAGCCAAGATGGGGTACAAAAGGACACTGAAGCTTTCTTT; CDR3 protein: CASSQDGVQKDTEAFF
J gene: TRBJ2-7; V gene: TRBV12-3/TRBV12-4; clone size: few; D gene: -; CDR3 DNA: TGTGCCAGCAGTTGGGGCAGGGCGAACTACGAGCAGTACTTC; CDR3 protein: CASSWGRANYEQYF
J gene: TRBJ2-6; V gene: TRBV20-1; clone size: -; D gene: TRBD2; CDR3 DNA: TGCAGTGCTAGCATCCTAGCGGGTCACTCTGGGGCCAACGTCCTGACTTTC; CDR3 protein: CSASILAGHSGANVLTF
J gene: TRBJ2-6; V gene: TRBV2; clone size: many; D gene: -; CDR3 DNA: TGTGCCAGCAGTGAAATCCCCCTCTCTGGGGCCAACGTCCTGACTTTC; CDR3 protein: CASSEIPLSGANVLTF
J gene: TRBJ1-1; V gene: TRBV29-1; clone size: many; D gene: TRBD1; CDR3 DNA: TGCAGCGTTCCTGGACAGGGGAACACTGAAGCTTTCTTT; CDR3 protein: CSVPGQGNTEAFF
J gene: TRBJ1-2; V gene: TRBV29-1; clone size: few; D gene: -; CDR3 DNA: TGCAGCGTTGAAGATCAGTGGACCTTCTATGGCTACACCTTC; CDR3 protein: CSVEDQWTFYGYTF
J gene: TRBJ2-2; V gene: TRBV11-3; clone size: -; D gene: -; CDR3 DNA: TGTGCCAGCAGCAGACTGAACACCGGGGAGCTGTTTTTT; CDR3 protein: CASSRLNTGELFF
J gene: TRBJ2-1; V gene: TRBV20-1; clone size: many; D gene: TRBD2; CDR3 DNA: TGCAGTGCTTCGGGACTAGCGGGGTATGAGCAGTTCTTC; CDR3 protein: CSASGLAGYEQFF
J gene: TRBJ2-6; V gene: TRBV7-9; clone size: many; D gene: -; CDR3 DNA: TGTGCCAGCAGTATACGCAGGCGAAGCTCTGGGGCCAACGTCCTGACTTTC; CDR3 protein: CASSIRRRSSGANVLTF
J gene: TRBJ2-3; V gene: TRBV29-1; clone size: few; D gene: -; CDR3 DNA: TGCAGCGTTGAACCCCTACAGGGACCCAGCACAGATACGCAGTATTTT; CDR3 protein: CSVEPLQGPSTDTQYF
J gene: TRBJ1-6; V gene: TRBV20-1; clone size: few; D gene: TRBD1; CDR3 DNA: TGCAGTGCTCCTGAAGAAGAGGGACAGGGTACTTCACCCCTCCACTTT; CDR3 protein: CSAPEEEGQGTSPLHF
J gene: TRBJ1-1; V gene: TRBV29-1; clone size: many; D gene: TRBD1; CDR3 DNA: TGCAGCGTTGAGACAGGGGAAGCTTTCTTT; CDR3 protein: CSVETGEAFF
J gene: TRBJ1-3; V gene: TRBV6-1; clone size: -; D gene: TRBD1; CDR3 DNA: TGTGCCACAACACGACAGGGCACCAGCTCTGGAAACACCATATATTTT; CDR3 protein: CATTRQGTSSGNTIYF
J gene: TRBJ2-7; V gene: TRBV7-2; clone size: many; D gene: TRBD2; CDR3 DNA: TGTGCCAGCAGCTCGCCCGTGGCGGGGGGATCCTACGAGCAGTACTTC; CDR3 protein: CASSSPVAGGSYEQYF
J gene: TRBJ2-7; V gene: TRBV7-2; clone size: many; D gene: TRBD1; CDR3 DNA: TGTGCCACCTTACTATTAGGGACAGGATTTTACGAGCAGTACTTC; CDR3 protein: CATLLLGTGFYEQYF
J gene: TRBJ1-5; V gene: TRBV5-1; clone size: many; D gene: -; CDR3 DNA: TGCGCCAGCAGCTTGGGACAGGACAATCAGCCCCAGCATTTT; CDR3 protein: CASSLGQDNQPQHF